This is a list of T cell receptor beta chains from one sample in a study of T cells in Graves' hyperthyroidism and ophthalmopathy. TCRdb fed the multiplex PCR reads into MiXCR, producing one record per CDR3 protein. The table includes 300,000 to 400,000 distinct CDR3 sequences, over 20% detected once. The sequenced material came from blood. These receptors were collected from a woman aged 45-59 years with Graves' hyperthyroidism. Each CDR3 is given with its conserved first and last residue. D genes are given only for firm matches. Clone sizes are given selectively: once, few, many, or a class where the clone is expanded.

j_call	d_call	clone_size	v_call	cdr3_length	cdr3_nt	cdr3_aa
TRBJ2-1	TRBD1	few	TRBV4-1	14	TGCGCCAGCAGCCACCCCCCCCAGGGGGATGAGCAGTTCTTC	CASSHPPQGDEQFF
TRBJ1-1	NA	many	TRBV5-1	13	TGCGCCAGCAGCCTACGGGCAGCAACTGAAGCTTTCTTT	CASSLRAATEAFF
TRBJ2-2	NA	few	TRBV9	14	TGTGCCAGCAGCGTAGCGGCCAAGTCCGGGGAGCTGTTTTTT	CASSVAAKSGELFF
TRBJ1-5	TRBD1	many	TRBV20-1	14	TGCAGTGCTAGGGGTGGACAGGGGAATCAGCCCCAGCATTTT	CSARGGQGNQPQHF
TRBJ1-2	TRBD1	NA	TRBV5-6	14	TGTGCCAGCAGCCAGACAGGGTGGTTAAGTGGCTACACCTTC	CASSQTGWLSGYTF
TRBJ2-5	NA	few	TRBV30	13	TGTGCCTGGAGTGTACTTAGTGCCGGGACCCAGTACTTC	CAWSVLSAGTQYF
TRBJ1-1	NA	many	TRBV2	14	TGTGCCAGCAGTACGGGACATTTCTCTCTTGAAGCTTTCTTT	CASSTGHFSLEAFF
TRBJ2-3	NA	many	TRBV5-1	15	TGCGCCAGCAGCTTGGCCATTCAGAGCGGAGATACGCAGTATTTT	CASSLAIQSGDTQYF
TRBJ1-6	NA	few	TRBV7-9	15	TGTGCCAGCAGCTTAGCAGCGGGGACCAATTCACCCCTCCACTTT	CASSLAAGTNSPLHF
TRBJ2-7	NA	many	TRBV10-3	13	TGTGCCATCCAGAGGGTAGTCCGCGACGAGCAGTACTTC	CAIQRVVRDEQYF
TRBJ1-1	NA	few	TRBV7-9	14	TGTGCCAGCACCATAGCCCAGGGGACTGCGGAAGCTTTCTTT	CASTIAQGTAEAFF
TRBJ2-7	TRBD1	once	TRBV12-3/TRBV12-4	13	TGTGCCAGCACCCAGACAGGGGCCTACGAGCAGTACTTC	CASTQTGAYEQYF
TRBJ1-6	NA	NA	TRBV10-2	15	TGCGCCAGCAGGACAAGAGGCTCCTATAATTCACCCCTCTACTTT	CASRTRGSYNSPLYF
TRBJ1-2	NA	NA	TRBV27	15	TGTGCCAGCAGTTTAACAGGTCTAAAGTTCGATGGCTACACCTTC	CASSLTGLKFDGYTF
TRBJ1-1	NA	few	TRBV4-1	14	TGCGCCAGCAGCCCGTTGACAGCGAACACTGAAGCTTTCTTT	CASSPLTANTEAFF
TRBJ1-4	TRBD1	NA	TRBV28	16	TGTGCCAGCAGTTTATCCCACAGGGGGCCCAACGAAAAACTGTTTTTT	CASSLSHRGPNEKLFF
TRBJ1-5	NA	many	TRBV18	14	TGTGCCAGCTCCCTAGGGGGGGCCGGGCAGCCCCAGCATTTT	CASSLGGAGQPQHF
TRBJ2-1	NA	many	TRBV12-3/TRBV12-4	16	TGTGCCAGCAGTTTAGGGTTGGGGCGGTGGCTTAATGAGCAGTTCTTC	CASSLGLGRWLNEQFF
TRBJ2-3	TRBD1	many	TRBV24-1	18	TGTGCCACCAGTGATATCCGGGACAGGGGGCTGGGCACAGATACGCAGTATTTT	CATSDIRDRGLGTDTQYF
TRBJ1-2	NA	few	TRBV29-1	16	TGCAGCGTTGTCGGCGGTCAGGGGAAGGGGTTCTATGGCTACACCTTC	CSVVGGQGKGFYGYTF